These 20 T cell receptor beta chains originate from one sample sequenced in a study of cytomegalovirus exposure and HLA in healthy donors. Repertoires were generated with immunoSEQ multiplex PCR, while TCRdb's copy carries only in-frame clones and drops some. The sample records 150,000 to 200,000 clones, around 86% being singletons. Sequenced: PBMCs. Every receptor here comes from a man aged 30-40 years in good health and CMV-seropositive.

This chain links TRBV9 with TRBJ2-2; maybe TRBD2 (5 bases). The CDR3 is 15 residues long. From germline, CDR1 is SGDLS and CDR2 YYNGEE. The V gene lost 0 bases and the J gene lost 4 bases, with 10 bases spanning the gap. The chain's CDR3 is CASSVGGELTGELFF. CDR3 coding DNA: TGTGCCAGCAGCGTAGGGGGAGAACTCACCGGGGAGCTGTTTTTT.

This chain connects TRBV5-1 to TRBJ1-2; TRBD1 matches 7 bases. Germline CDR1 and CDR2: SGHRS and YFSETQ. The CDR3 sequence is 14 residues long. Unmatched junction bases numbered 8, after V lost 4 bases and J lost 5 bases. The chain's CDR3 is CASSAWTGSYGYTF. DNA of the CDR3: TGCGCCAGCAGCGCCTGGACAGGCTCATATGGCTACACCTTC.

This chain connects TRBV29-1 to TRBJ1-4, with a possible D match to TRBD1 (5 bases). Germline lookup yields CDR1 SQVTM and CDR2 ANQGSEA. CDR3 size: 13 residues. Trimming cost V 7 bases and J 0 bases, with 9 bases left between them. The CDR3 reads CSGGAATNEKLFF. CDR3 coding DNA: TGCAGCGGAGGGGCCGCAACTAATGAAAAACTGTTTTTT.

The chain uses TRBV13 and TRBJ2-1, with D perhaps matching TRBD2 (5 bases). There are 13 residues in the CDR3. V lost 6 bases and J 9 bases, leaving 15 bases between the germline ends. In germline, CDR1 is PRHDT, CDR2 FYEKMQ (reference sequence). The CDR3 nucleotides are TGTGCCAGCAGATCTAGCTTTAGTGCTGAGCAGTTCTTC. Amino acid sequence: CASRSSFSAEQFF.

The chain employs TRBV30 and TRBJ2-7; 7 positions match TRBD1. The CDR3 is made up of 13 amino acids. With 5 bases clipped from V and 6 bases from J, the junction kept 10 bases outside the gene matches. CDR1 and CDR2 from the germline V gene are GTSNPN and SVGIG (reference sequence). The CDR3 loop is CAWGGLTGLEQYF. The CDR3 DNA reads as TGTGCCTGGGGTGGATTGACAGGGCTCGAGCAGTACTTC. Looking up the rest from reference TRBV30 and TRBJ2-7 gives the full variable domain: SQTIHQWPATLVQPVGSPLSLECTVEGTSNPNLYWYRQAAGRGLQLLFYSVGIGQISSEVPQNLSASRPQDRQFILSSKKLLLSDSGFYLCAWGGLTGLEQYFGPGTRLTVT.

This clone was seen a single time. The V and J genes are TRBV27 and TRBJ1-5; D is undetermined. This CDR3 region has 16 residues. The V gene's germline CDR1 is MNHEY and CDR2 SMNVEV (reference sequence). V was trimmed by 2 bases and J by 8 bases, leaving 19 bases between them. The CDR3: CASSLRPASISEPQHF. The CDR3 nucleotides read TGTGCCAGCAGTTTACGACCGGCCTCAATAAGTGAGCCCCAGCATTTT.

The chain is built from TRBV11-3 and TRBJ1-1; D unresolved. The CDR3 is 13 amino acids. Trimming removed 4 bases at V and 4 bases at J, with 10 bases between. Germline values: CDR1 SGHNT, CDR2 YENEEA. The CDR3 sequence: CASSSPPGTEAFF. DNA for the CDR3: TGTGCCAGCAGCTCCCCGCCGGGCACTGAAGCTTTCTTT.

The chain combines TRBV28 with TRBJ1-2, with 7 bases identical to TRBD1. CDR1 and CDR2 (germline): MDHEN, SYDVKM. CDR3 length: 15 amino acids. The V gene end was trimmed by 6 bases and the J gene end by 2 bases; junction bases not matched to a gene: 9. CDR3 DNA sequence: TGTGCCAGCAGGCCCACAGGGGAGGTGAACTATGGCTACACCTTC. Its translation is CASRPTGEVNYGYTF.

The CDR3 spells CASSLRPAAFSYEQYF. CDR3 in DNA: TGTGCCAGCAGTTTACGTCCAGCAGCCTTCTCCTACGAGCAGTACTTC. The chain uses TRBV27 and TRBJ2-7; D uncertain. The germline V gene has CDR1 MNHEY and CDR2 SMNVEV (reference sequence). The CDR3 sequence is 16 residues long. With 2 bases removed from V and 0 bases from J, the gap between germline ends came to 14 bases.

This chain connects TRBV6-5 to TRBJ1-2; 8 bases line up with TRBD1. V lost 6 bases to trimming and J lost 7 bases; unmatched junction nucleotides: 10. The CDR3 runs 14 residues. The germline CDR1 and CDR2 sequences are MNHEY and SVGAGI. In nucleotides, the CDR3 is TGTGCCAGCAGGACTGACAGGGGCAACGGTGGCTACACCTTC. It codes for CASRTDRGNGGYTF.

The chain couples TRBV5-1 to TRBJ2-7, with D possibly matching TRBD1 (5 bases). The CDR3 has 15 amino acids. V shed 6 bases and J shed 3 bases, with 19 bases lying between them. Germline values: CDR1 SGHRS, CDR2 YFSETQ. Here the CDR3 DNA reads TGCGCCAGCACCACAGGCCGGGCCAGAAGCTACGAGCAGTACTTC. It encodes CASTTGRARSYEQYF. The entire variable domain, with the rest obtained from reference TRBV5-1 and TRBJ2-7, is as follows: KAGVTQTPRYLIKTRGQQVTLSCSPISGHRSVSWYQQTPGQGLQFLFEYFSETQRNKGNFPGRFSGRQFSNSRSEMNVSTLELGDSALYLCASTTGRARSYEQYFGPGTRLTVT.

The CDR3 sequence is CASSRGQGASQYF. The CDR3 DNA sequence: TGTGCCAGCAGTCGCGGACAGGGGGCTTCCCAGTACTTC. The J gene is TRBJ2-5, the V gene TRBV6-5; 11 nucleotides line up with TRBD1. Trimming at V came to 5 bases and at J to 9 bases, leaving 5 bases not matched to a gene. CDR3 length: 13 amino acids. Looked up from germline, CDR1 is MNHEY and CDR2 is SVGAGI.

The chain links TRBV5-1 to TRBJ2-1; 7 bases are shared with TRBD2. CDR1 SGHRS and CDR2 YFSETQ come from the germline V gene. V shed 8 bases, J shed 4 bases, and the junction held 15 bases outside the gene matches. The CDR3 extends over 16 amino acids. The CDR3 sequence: CASQAGPHLGYNEQFF. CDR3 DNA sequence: TGCGCCAGTCAAGCGGGACCTCACCTCGGGTACAATGAGCAGTTCTTC.

The CDR3, as DNA: TGTGCCAGCAGGGGATCCTACGAGCAGTACTTC. Encoded protein: CASRGSYEQYF. The chain joins TRBV6-1 to TRBJ2-7; D is unresolved. The CDR3 runs 11 residues. Germline values: CDR1 MNHNS, CDR2 SASEGT. The V gene lost 6 bases and the J gene lost 1 base, with 4 bases spanning the gap.

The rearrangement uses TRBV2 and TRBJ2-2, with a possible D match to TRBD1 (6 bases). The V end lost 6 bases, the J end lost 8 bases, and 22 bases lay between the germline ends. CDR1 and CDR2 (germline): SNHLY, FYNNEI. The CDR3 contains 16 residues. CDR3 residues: CASSLGPGQRKGELFF. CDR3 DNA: TGTGCCAGCAGCCTGGGGCCGGGACAACGAAAAGGGGAGCTGTTTTTT.

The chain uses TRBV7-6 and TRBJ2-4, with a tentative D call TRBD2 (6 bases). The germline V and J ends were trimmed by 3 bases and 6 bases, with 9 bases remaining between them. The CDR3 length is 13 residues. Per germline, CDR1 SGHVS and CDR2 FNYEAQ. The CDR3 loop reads CASSLGTPNIQYF. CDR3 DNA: TGTGCCAGCAGCTTGGGGACTCCAAACATTCAGTACTTC.

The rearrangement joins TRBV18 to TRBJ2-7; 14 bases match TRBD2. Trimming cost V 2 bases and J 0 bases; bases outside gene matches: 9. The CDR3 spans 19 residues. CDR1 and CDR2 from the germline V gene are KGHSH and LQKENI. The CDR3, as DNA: TGTGCCAGCTCACCAAGGGCCGGGACTAGCGGGGGACTCTCCTACGAGCAGTACTTC. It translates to CASSPRAGTSGGLSYEQYF.

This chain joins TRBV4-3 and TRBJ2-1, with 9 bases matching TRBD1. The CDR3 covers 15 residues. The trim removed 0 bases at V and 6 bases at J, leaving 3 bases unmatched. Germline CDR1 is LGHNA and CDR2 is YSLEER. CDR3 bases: TGCGCCAGCAGCCAAGAGGACAGGGGAGGCAATGAGCAGTTCTTC. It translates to CASSQEDRGGNEQFF.

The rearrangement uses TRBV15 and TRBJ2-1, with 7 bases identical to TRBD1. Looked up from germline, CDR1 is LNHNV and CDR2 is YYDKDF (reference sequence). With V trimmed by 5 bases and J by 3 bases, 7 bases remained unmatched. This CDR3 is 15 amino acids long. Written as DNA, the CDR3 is TGTGCCACCAGCGGGCGACAGGGCTTCTACAATGAGCAGTTCTTC. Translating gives CATSGRQGFYNEQFF.

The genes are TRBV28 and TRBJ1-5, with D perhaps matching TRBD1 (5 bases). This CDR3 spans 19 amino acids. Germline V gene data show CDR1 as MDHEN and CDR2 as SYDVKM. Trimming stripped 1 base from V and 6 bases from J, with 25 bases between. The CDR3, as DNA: TGTGCCAGCAGTTTATACCCTCGGGAGGGGTGGGAAATTTTTCAGCCCCAGCATTTT. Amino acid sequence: CASSLYPREGWEIFQPQHF. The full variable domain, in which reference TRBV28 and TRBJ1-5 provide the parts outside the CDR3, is DVKVTQSSRYLVKRTGEKVFLECVQDMDHENMFWYRQDPGLGLRLIYFSYDVKMKEKGDIPEGYSVSREKKERFSLILESASTNQTSMYLCASSLYPREGWEIFQPQHFGDGTRLSIL.